One T cell receptor (beta chain) is described in this entry. The sample originates from a study of blood T cell repertoires in COVID-19. Sequenced by immunoSEQ multiplex PCR; TCRdb stores in-frame clones only, minus some. The sample holds 250,000 or so clones, 83% seen once. Enrolled through a virtual design, the participants were between roughly 18 and 95 years of age and came from 24 US areas. Donors were grouped by their self-reported clinical history. Participants in the exposed group had met a COVID-19 case in the 2 weeks before joining the study. Germline V lookup: CDR1 SGHTA, CDR2 FQGTGA. This CDR3 comprises 16 residues. Trimming removed 2 bases from V and 0 bases from J, with 10 bases in between.

The chain carries TRBV7-3 and TRBJ2-2, with TRBD1 as a possible D gene (6 bases). Sequencing used PBMCs or T cells enriched from blood (not recorded which). The TCR was taken from a middle-aged woman who had been exposed to COVID-19. The CDR3 DNA sequence: TGTGCCAGCAGCTTAGGACAGTTTTCGAACACCGGGGAGCTGTTTTTT. Amino acids: CASSLGQFSNTGELFF. Using reference TRBV7-3 and TRBJ2-2 for the parts outside the CDR3, the full variable domain is GAGVSQTPSNKVTEKGKYVELRCDPISGHTALYWYRQSLGQGPEFLIYFQGTGAADDSGLPNDRFFAVRPEGSVSTLKIQRTERGDSAVYLCASSLGQFSNTGELFFGEGSRLTVL.